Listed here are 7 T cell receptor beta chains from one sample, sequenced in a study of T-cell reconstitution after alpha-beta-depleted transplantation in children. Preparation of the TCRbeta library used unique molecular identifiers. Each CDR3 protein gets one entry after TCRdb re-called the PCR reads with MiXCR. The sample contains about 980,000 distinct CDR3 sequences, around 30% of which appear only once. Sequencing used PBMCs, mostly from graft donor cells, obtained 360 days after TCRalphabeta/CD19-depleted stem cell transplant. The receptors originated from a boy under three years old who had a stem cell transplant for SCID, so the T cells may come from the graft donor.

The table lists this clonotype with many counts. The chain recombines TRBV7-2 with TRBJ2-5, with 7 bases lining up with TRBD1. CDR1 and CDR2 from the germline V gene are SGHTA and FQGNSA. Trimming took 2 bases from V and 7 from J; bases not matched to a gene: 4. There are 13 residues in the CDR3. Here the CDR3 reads CASSLRQGVTQYF. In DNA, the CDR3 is TGTGCCAGCAGCTTACGGCAGGGGGTGACCCAGTACTTC.

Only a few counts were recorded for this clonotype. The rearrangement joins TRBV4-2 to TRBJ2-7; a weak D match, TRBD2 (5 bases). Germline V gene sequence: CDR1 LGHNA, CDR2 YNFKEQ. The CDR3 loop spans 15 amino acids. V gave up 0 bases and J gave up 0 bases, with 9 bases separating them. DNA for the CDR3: TGTGCCAGCAGCCAAGAGGTAACTAGCTCCTACGAGCAGTACTTC. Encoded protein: CASSQEVTSSYEQYF.

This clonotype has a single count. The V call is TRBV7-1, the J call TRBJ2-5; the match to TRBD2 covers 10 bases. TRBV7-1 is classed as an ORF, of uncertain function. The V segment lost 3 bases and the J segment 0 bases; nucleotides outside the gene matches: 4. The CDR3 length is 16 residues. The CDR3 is CASSSRLAGDQETQYF. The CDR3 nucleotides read TGTGCCAGCAGCTCCCGGCTAGCGGGGGACCAAGAGACCCAGTACTTC.

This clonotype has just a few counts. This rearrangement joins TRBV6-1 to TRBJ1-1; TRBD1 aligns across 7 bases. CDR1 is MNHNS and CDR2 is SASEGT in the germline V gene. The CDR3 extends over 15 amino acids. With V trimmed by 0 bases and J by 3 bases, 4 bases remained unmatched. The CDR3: CASSEAIGGYTEAFF. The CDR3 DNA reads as TGTGCCAGCAGTGAAGCAATAGGGGGCTACACTGAAGCTTTCTTT.

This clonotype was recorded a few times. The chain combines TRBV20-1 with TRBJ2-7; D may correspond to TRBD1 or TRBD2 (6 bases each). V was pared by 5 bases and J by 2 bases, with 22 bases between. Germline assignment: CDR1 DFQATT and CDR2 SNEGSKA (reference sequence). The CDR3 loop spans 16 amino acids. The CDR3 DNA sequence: TGCAGTGCTCTTTGGAGGGACCCTGGGGGCCCCTACGAGCAGTACTTC. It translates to CSALWRDPGGPYEQYF.

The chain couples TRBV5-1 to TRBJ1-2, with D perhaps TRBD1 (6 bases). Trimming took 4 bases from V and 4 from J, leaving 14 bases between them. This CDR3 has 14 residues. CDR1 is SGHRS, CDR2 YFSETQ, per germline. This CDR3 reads CASSPDDRPYGYTF. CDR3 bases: TGCGCCAGCAGCCCCGACGACAGGCCCTATGGCTACACCTTC.

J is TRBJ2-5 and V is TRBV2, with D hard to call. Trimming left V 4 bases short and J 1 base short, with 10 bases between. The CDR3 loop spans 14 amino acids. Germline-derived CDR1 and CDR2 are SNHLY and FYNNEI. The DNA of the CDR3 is TGTGCCAGCAGTGTAGTCCCAGGCCAAGAGACCCAGTACTTC. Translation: CASSVVPGQETQYF. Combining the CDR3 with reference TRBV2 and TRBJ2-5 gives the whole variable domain EPEVTQTPSHQVTQMGQEVILRCVPISNHLYFYWYRQILGQKVEFLVSFYNNEISEKSEIFDDQFSVERPDGSNFTLKIRSTKLEDSAMYFCASSVVPGQETQYFGPGTRLLVL.